The 28 T cell receptor beta chains below come from one sample, sequenced in a study of blood T cell repertoires in COVID-19. Sequencing used immunoSEQ multiplex PCR; TCRdb keeps in-frame clones, though not all of them. The sample yields more than 85,000 clones, approximately 80% seen once. The sample consisted of peripheral blood. These receptor sequences come from a man between 60 and 75 years old with acute or convalescent COVID-19.

The chain is built from TRBV6-1 and TRBJ2-5; D might be TRBD2 (6 bases). The germline V and J ends were trimmed by 2 bases and 7 bases, with 11 bases remaining between them. This CDR3 comprises 13 residues. Per germline, CDR1 MNHNS and CDR2 SASEGT. The CDR3 DNA follows: TGTGCCAGCAGTGAATGGGGGGTGGTGACCCAGTACTTC. It is translated as CASSEWGVVTQYF.

The CDR3 protein is CASSTGTSGTTDTQYF. The CDR3 nucleotides read TGTGCCAGCAGCACTGGGACTAGCGGGACGACAGATACGCAGTATTTT. The chain carries TRBV9 and TRBJ2-3; 13 nucleotides agree with TRBD2. The CDR3 consists of 16 residues. The J segment lost 3 bases and the V segment lost 4 bases, leaving 5 bases of the junction unmatched. Germline loops: CDR1 SGDLS, CDR2 YYNGEE.

The J gene is TRBJ1-4, the V gene TRBV2, with TRBD1 as a possible D gene (6 bases). V shed 6 bases and J shed 3 bases, with 14 bases lying between them. The CDR3 contains 15 residues. From germline, CDR1 is SNHLY and CDR2 FYNNEI. The CDR3 DNA sequence: TGTGCCAGCAGCCTGGTTGGACAGCCTAATGAAAAACTGTTTTTT. Amino acid sequence: CASSLVGQPNEKLFF.

The rearrangement uses TRBV6-5 and TRBJ1-1, with a tentative D call TRBD1 (6 bases). The CDR3 spans 16 residues. V lost 0 bases and J lost 0, with 11 bases in between. Germline V gene lookup returns CDR1 MNHEY and CDR2 SVGAGI. The CDR3 here is CASSYSGAAMNTEAFF. CDR3 coding DNA: TGTGCCAGCAGTTACTCGGGGGCAGCTATGAACACTGAAGCTTTCTTT.

The chain employs TRBV7-8 and TRBJ1-5; 9 bases are a match to TRBD1. The ends lost 5 bases at V and 5 bases at J; junction bases unmatched: 7. CDR3 length: 15 amino acids. Germline V gene sequence: CDR1 SGHVS, CDR2 FQNEAQ. In DNA form, the CDR3 reads TGTGCCAGCAGCCAGACGACAGGGGGGGATCAGCCCCAGCATTTT. Translating it yields CASSQTTGGDQPQHF.

This sequence joins TRBV5-5 and TRBJ2-7, with TRBD1 matching 7 bases. Germline trimming cut 0 bases from V and 1 base from J; bases unmatched to any gene: 7. CDR3 length: 16 amino acids. CDR1 is SGHKS and CDR2 is YYEKEE in the germline V gene (reference sequence). The chain's CDR3 is CASSLVDRQGSYEQYV. CDR3 nucleotide sequence: TGTGCCAGCAGCTTGGTGGACCGACAGGGATCCTACGAGCAGTACGTC.

This chain uses TRBV11-2 with TRBJ2-7; TRBD2 aligns across 8 bases. CDR3 length: 15 residues. Trimming at V came to 2 bases and at J to 3 bases, leaving 6 bases not matched to a gene. Per germline, CDR1 SGHAT and CDR2 FQNNGV. CDR3 nucleotide sequence: TGTGCCAGCAGCTTAAGGCGGGGGGTTCTCTACGAGCAGTACTTC. Encoded protein: CASSLRRGVLYEQYF.

The rearrangement uses TRBV19 and TRBJ2-1; 15 nucleotides line up with TRBD2. V lost 1 base to trimming and J lost 2 bases; unmatched junction nucleotides: 0. CDR1 is LNHDA, CDR2 SQIVND, per germline (reference sequence). The CDR3 spans 17 residues. CDR3 region: CASSIGTSGGAYNEQFF. Here the CDR3 DNA reads TGTGCCAGTAGTATAGGGACTAGCGGGGGGGCCTACAATGAGCAGTTCTTC.

In its sample, this clone was seen once. The J gene is TRBJ2-2, the V gene TRBV7-9, with D possibly being TRBD2 (5 bases). Per germline, CDR1 SEHNR and CDR2 FQNEAQ (reference sequence). This CDR3 is built from 18 residues. V was trimmed by 0 bases and J by 6 bases, leaving 20 bases between them. The CDR3 coding sequence is TGTGCCAGCAGCTTAGCGTCCGGCTCTCCAGTGAGGGCCGGGGAGCTGTTTTTT. Its protein product is CASSLASGSPVRAGELFF.

The V and J genes are TRBV11-2 and TRBJ2-3; D is possibly TRBD2 (5 bases). The length of the CDR3 is 12 residues. CDR1 SGHAT and CDR2 FQNNGV come from the germline V gene. Between the trimmed V and J ends, which lost 5 bases and 7 bases, there was a span of 10 bases. DNA for the CDR3: TGTGCCAGCAGCCCCCCGGGATATACGCAGTATTTT. Protein: CASSPPGYTQYF.

This chain connects TRBV7-9 to TRBJ2-7, with a possible D match to TRBD1 (6 bases). The V gene's germline CDR1 is SEHNR and CDR2 FQNEAQ (reference sequence). The CDR3 loop spans 16 amino acids. V lost 3 bases and J 2 bases, leaving 17 bases between the germline ends. The CDR3 loop reads CASSFRSPRGTYEQYV. The CDR3 DNA is TGTGCCAGCAGCTTTCGGTCCCCCAGGGGCACCTACGAGCAGTACGTC.

This CDR3 is CASSLRDRGFWSGANVLTF. The CDR3 region has the DNA TGTGCCAGCAGCTTGCGGGACAGGGGCTTTTGGTCTGGGGCCAACGTCCTGACTTTC. The V and J genes are TRBV5-6 and TRBJ2-6; 10 positions match TRBD1. The CDR3 runs 19 residues. J gave up 1 base and V 1 base, and 8 bases lay outside the gene matches. The germline gives CDR1 SGHDT, CDR2 YYEEEE.

The chain recombines TRBV11-1 with TRBJ2-5; a weak D match, TRBD2 (5 bases). V shed 1 base and J shed 2 bases, with 5 bases lying between them. The CDR3 consists of 13 residues. CDR1 is SGHAT, CDR2 FQDESV, per germline (reference sequence). The CDR3 DNA reads TGTGCCAGCAGCTTAGGAGGGCAAGAGACCCAGTACTTC. It translates to CASSLGGQETQYF.

This rearrangement joins TRBV25-1 to TRBJ1-1, with a tentative D call TRBD1 (6 bases). Germline V lookup: CDR1 MGHDK, CDR2 SYGVNS. Trimming stripped 6 bases from V and 9 bases from J, with 14 bases between. The CDR3 covers 12 residues. This chain's CDR3 is CASSLLQGKAFF. CDR3 in DNA: TGTGCCAGCAGCCTACTACAGGGAAAAGCTTTCTTT.

Only a few counts were recorded for this clone. This sequence joins TRBV29-1 and TRBJ1-1; 8 nucleotides agree with TRBD1. The V gene's germline CDR1 is SQVTM and CDR2 ANQGSEA. This CDR3 contains 12 residues. Trimming cost V 6 bases and J 5 bases; bases outside gene matches: 5. The DNA for the CDR3 is TGCAGCGTCGACAGGGGACAAACTGAAGCTTTCTTT. Translating it yields CSVDRGQTEAFF.

The CDR3 sequence is CASSFLGQGVNEQFF. The CDR3 coding sequence is TGTGCCAGCAGCTTCTTGGGGCAGGGCGTCAATGAGCAGTTCTTC. The rearrangement joins TRBV5-6 to TRBJ2-1; possibly TRBD1 for D (5 bases). CDR1 and CDR2 from the germline V gene are SGHDT and YYEEEE. The germline V and J ends were trimmed by 2 bases and 6 bases, with 15 bases remaining between them. The CDR3 extends over 15 amino acids.

The V gene is TRBV10-3, the J gene TRBJ1-3, with D unresolved. The CDR3 has 16 residues. V was clipped by 4 bases and J by 2 bases, with 15 bases between them. The V gene's germline CDR1 is ENHRY and CDR2 SYGVKD. CDR3 protein: CAISGGTTYAGNTIYF. The DNA of the CDR3 is TGTGCCATCAGTGGAGGTACGACGTATGCTGGAAACACCATATATTTT.

V gene TRBV5-3 combines with J gene TRBJ1-2; 7 nucleotides agree with TRBD1. TRBV5-3 is an ORF; its function is uncertain. The CDR3 totals 15 residues. After removal of 5 bases from V and 3 bases from J, the junction contained 10 bases not matched to a gene. The CDR3 sequence: CARRTGTTGYYGYTF. The CDR3 nucleotides read TGTGCCAGAAGAACGGGGACGACAGGGTACTATGGCTACACCTTC.

This chain joins TRBV6-5 and TRBJ1-1; D unclear. Germline V lookup: CDR1 MNHEY, CDR2 SVGAGI. V lost 3 bases to trimming and J lost 4 bases, with 15 bases between them. This CDR3 has 15 amino acids. Here the CDR3 DNA reads TGTGCCAGCAGTTATGCCTACCGGGGTGGCACTGAAGCTTTCTTT. Translation: CASSYAYRGGTEAFF.

The chain employs TRBV10-3 and TRBJ1-1; 8 bases fit TRBD1. Germline V lookup: CDR1 ENHRY, CDR2 SYGVKD. The CDR3 is made up of 15 amino acids. The ends lost 3 bases at V and 6 bases at J; junction bases unmatched: 9. This CDR3 is CAISDRTGSTPEAFF. CDR3 coding DNA: TGTGCCATCAGTGATAGGACAGGGTCTACCCCTGAAGCTTTCTTT.

Points on this clone: At one end, the junction sequence differs from germline, possibly due to a read error. This chain links TRBV29-1 with TRBJ1-2; TRBD1 matches 10 bases. The CDR3 is 13 amino acids. Germline V gives CDR1 SQVTM, CDR2 ANQGSEA. CDR3 in DNA: TGCAGCGTAGAAGGTTCCGGGACAGGGGACTACACCTTC. Amino acids: CSVEGSGTGDYTF.

CDR3 amino acids: CASSVAGYSTDTQYF. CDR3 DNA sequence: TGTGCCAGCAGCGTAGCGGGGTATAGCACAGATACGCAGTATTTT. The chain recombines TRBV6-5 with TRBJ2-3, with 8 bases aligning to TRBD2. CDR1 and CDR2 from the germline V gene are MNHEY and SVGAGI. The CDR3 loop spans 15 amino acids. V lost 6 bases, J lost 0 bases, and 5 bases stayed unmatched.

This clone showed up just once. The chain is built from TRBV9 and TRBJ2-4, with TRBD1 matching over 8 bases. The CDR3 is 15 amino acids. V shed 3 bases, J shed 1 base, and the junction held 3 bases outside the gene matches. Germline V CDR1 and CDR2: SGDLS, YYNGEE. CDR3 sequence: CASSARQGAKNIQYF. Here the CDR3 DNA reads TGTGCCAGCAGCGCTCGACAGGGGGCCAAAAACATTCAGTACTTC.

The gene calls are TRBV12-5 and TRBJ2-7, with D possibly TRBD1 on 6 matching bases. This CDR3 has 14 amino acids. V was trimmed by 1 base and J by 4 bases, leaving 11 bases between them. Germline loops: CDR1 LGHNT, CDR2 FRNRAP. The CDR3 protein is CASGLGGPYYEQYF. The CDR3 nucleotides are TGTGCTAGTGGTTTGGGGGGGCCCTATTACGAGCAGTACTTC.

The count of this clone is one. The chain joins TRBV5-8 to TRBJ1-4; a weak D match, TRBD1 (6 bases). Trimming removed 4 bases at V and 5 bases at J, with 18 bases between. Germline assignment: CDR1 SGHTS and CDR2 YDEGEE. The CDR3 has 16 residues. The CDR3 nucleotides read TGTGCCAGCAGCCTCGACTACGACAGGCGAAATGAAAAACTGTTTTTT. It encodes CASSLDYDRRNEKLFF.

The chain links TRBV23-1 to TRBJ2-1; a possible D gene is TRBD1 (6 bases). TRBV23-1 is an ORF, and what it does is uncertain. The V gene lost 1 base and the J gene lost 1 base, with 11 bases spanning the gap. The CDR3 length is 16 residues. The CDR3 DNA follows: TGCGCCAGCAGTCAATTAGGACAGACATCCTACAATGAGCAGTTCTTC. Translated: CASSQLGQTSYNEQFF.

This clone was seen a handful of times. The chain recombines TRBV18 with TRBJ1-3, with a possible D match to TRBD1 (5 bases). Germline-derived CDR1 and CDR2 are KGHSH and LQKENI. V dropped 3 bases and J dropped 2 bases, with 8 bases sitting between them. The CDR3 totals 14 residues. The DNA for the CDR3 is TGTGCCAGCTCACCCGGACAAACTGGAAACACCATATATTTT. This sequence encodes CASSPGQTGNTIYF.

V is TRBV2 and J is TRBJ1-6; no clear D gene. There are 16 residues in the CDR3. Germline V CDR1 and CDR2: SNHLY, FYNNEI. V shed 7 bases and J shed 0 bases, with 13 bases lying between them. This CDR3 reads CASIGSASSYNSPLHF. CDR3 coding DNA: TGTGCCAGCATAGGCAGCGCTAGCTCCTATAATTCACCCCTCCACTTT.